These 10 T cell receptor beta chains originate from one sample sequenced in a study of blood T cell repertoires in COVID-19. The protocol was immunoSEQ multiplex PCR, while the TCRdb copy is restricted to in-frame clones and leaves out a portion. This table holds 100,000 to 130,000 clones, roughly 90% found once. Sequenced: peripheral blood. Receptor source: a man in his forties with active or convalescent COVID-19.

The chain links TRBV5-6 to TRBJ1-1, with TRBD1 matching over 8 bases. V lost 4 bases, J lost 3 bases, and 5 bases stayed unmatched. This CDR3 has 14 residues. The germline CDR1 and CDR2 sequences are SGHDT and YYEEEE. For the CDR3, the DNA is TGTGCCAGCAGCCGAGGACAGGGATACACTGAAGCTTTCTTT. This codes for CASSRGQGYTEAFF.

The count of this clone is one. The rearrangement links TRBV7-9 to TRBJ1-2; 7 bases map to TRBD1. Germline V gene sequence: CDR1 SEHNR, CDR2 FQNEAQ (reference sequence). Unmatched junction bases numbered 6, after V lost 3 bases and J lost 5 bases. CDR3 length equals 14 residues. The CDR3 loop is CASSLMEGAYGYTF. The DNA of the CDR3 is TGTGCCAGCAGCTTGATGGAGGGGGCGTATGGCTACACCTTC. The variable domain in full, completed from reference TRBV7-9 and TRBJ1-2, reads DTGVSQNPRHKITKRGQNVTFRCDPISEHNRLYWYRQTLGQGPEFLTYFQNEAQLEKSRLLSDRFSAERPKGSFSTLEIQRTEQGDSAMYLCASSLMEGAYGYTFGSGTRLTVV.

The genes are TRBV6-5 and TRBJ2-7; tentatively, D is TRBD2 (5 bases). Germline V gene lookup returns CDR1 MNHEY and CDR2 SVGAGI. The CDR3 is 14 residues long. V lost 5 bases, J lost 2 bases, and 13 bases lay in between. DNA for the CDR3: TGTGCCAGCAGTACGGTTAGCGCCGCCTACGAGCAGTACTTC. Translated, it gives CASSTVSAAYEQYF.

As regards this clone: An end of the junction does not agree with germline; a read error may underlie this. The chain couples TRBV18 to TRBJ1-1; D possibly corresponds to TRBD1 (6 bases). The CDR3 loop spans 14 amino acids. Germline assignment: CDR1 KGHSH and CDR2 LQKENI. CDR3 DNA sequence: TGTGCCAGCTCACCCGGACAGCAGAACATTGAAGCTTTCTTT. Amino acids: CASSPGQQNIEAFF.

This clone was recorded only once. The rearrangement links TRBV19 to TRBJ2-7; TRBD2 might be the D (5 bases). This CDR3 has 14 residues. Germline V gene sequence: CDR1 LNHDA, CDR2 SQIVND (reference sequence). Between the trimmed V and J ends, which lost 2 bases and 2 bases, there was a span of 10 bases. CDR3 region: CASSISDGAYEQYF. CDR3 in DNA: TGTGCCAGTAGTATATCGGACGGGGCCTACGAGCAGTACTTC.

This chain connects TRBV14 to TRBJ1-6; D might be TRBD1 (5 bases). The V end was cut by 1 base, the J end by 8 bases, with 12 bases between. Looked up from germline, CDR1 is SGHDN and CDR2 is FVKESK. This CDR3 spans 15 amino acids. CDR3 residues: CASSQGRGGDSPLHF. CDR3 coding DNA: TGTGCCAGCAGCCAAGGGAGGGGAGGCGATTCACCCCTCCACTTT.

The chain is built from TRBV5-6 and TRBJ2-1, with a possible D match to TRBD2 (5 bases). The CDR3 has 15 amino acids. The germline gives CDR1 SGHDT, CDR2 YYEEEE. The germline V and J ends were trimmed by 1 base and 7 bases, with 15 bases remaining between them. CDR3 sequence (DNA): TGTGCCAGCAGCTTGAGGACTGGGGTGTTGAATGAGCAGTTCTTC. Translating gives CASSLRTGVLNEQFF.

CDR3 in amino acids: CSVGVSNTEAFF. The DNA of the CDR3 is TGCAGCGTCGGGGTGTCGAACACTGAAGCTTTCTTT. V and J are TRBV29-1 and TRBJ1-1, with D uncertain. Trimming stripped 6 bases from V and 1 base from J, with 9 bases between. Germline V gene sequence: CDR1 SQVTM, CDR2 ANQGSEA. The CDR3 extends over 12 amino acids.

The chain combines TRBV7-8 with TRBJ2-1; TRBD2 aligns across 10 bases. The CDR3 runs 16 residues. Trimming cost V 1 base and J 8 bases; bases outside gene matches: 8. Germline-derived CDR1 and CDR2 are SGHVS and FQNEAQ. The CDR3 sequence: CASSLGRLAGVHEQFF. The CDR3 region has the DNA TGTGCCAGCAGCTTAGGTCGTCTAGCGGGAGTCCATGAGCAGTTCTTC. Full variable domain (missing parts from reference TRBV7-8 and TRBJ2-1): GAGVSQSPRYKVAKRGQDVALRCDPISGHVSLFWYQQALGQGPEFLTYFQNEAQLDKSGLPSDRFFAERPEGSVSTLKIQRTQQEDSAVYLCASSLGRLAGVHEQFFGPGTRLTVL.

V and J are TRBV10-3 and TRBJ1-2, with D possibly matching TRBD1 (5 bases). Trimming removed 6 bases at V and 3 bases at J, with 8 bases between. CDR1 is ENHRY and CDR2 is SYGVKD in the germline V gene. The length of the CDR3 is 12 residues. This CDR3 is CAIRGGDYGYTF. The CDR3 DNA reads as TGTGCCATCAGGGGGGGTGACTATGGCTACACCTTC.